This is a list of T cell receptor beta chains from one sample in a study of cytomegalovirus exposure and HLA in healthy donors. Assay: immunoSEQ multiplex PCR; the TCRdb copy retains only in-frame clones and omits some. This table has 100,000 to 150,000 clones, around four fifths appearing once. The material sequenced was PBMCs. The origin of the receptors is a man aged 25 to 40 in good health and CMV-seropositive. The CDR3 runs from the conserved cysteine through the conserved F or W. A D gene is named only where the DNA matches it firmly. Clone size is given for some rows only: seen once, a few or many times, or a class if the clone is expanded.

CDR3 DNA	CDR3 protein	J gene	D gene	clone size	V gene
TGTGCCAGCAGCTCGCGGACAGGGTCACACGAGCAGTACTTC	CASSSRTGSHEQYF	TRBJ2-7	TRBD1	-	TRBV7-9
TGTGCCACCAGCAGAGATCGGGCAGGGTTGGAGTTCTTC	CATSRDRAGLEFF	TRBJ2-1	-	once	TRBV15
TGTGCCAGCAGCTTTAGACAGGGCCCTCCTAGTGAAAAACTGTTTTTT	CASSFRQGPPSEKLFF	TRBJ1-4	TRBD1	once	TRBV7-2
TGTGCCAGCAGTGTCGGGACAGGGTCCTACGAGCAGTACTTC	CASSVGTGSYEQYF	TRBJ2-7	TRBD1	-	TRBV25-1
TGCGCCAGCAGCTACGTGACTAGCGGGCAATTCCAAGAGACCCAGTACTTC	CASSYVTSGQFQETQYF	TRBJ2-5	TRBD2	-	TRBV5-1
TGCGCCAGCAGCTTGGGACAGGCCAATGGCTACACCTTC	CASSLGQANGYTF	TRBJ1-2	-	once	TRBV5-1
TGTGCCAGCACCCCCGACAGGTTTCGGGCTGAAGCTTTCTTT	CASTPDRFRAEAFF	TRBJ1-1	-	once	TRBV27
TGCGCCAGCAGCGGGACTAGCGGCACAGATACGCAGTATTTT	CASSGTSGTDTQYF	TRBJ2-3	TRBD2	-	TRBV10-1
TGTGCCAGCAGTGGGGGGCGGGGGGCCTCTGGAAACACCATATATTTT	CASSGGRGASGNTIYF	TRBJ1-3	-	-	TRBV2
TGTGCCAGCAGCCAAGCTCAGGGGCAGGGAGCTTTCTTT	CASSQAQGQGAFF	TRBJ1-1	-	-	TRBV4-2
TGTGCCAGCAGCTTGGATCGAGCGGGACTGGGGGCACAAGAGACCCAGTACTTC	CASSLDRAGLGAQETQYF	TRBJ2-5	-	-	TRBV5-6
TGTGCCAGCAGTGGGGGGGGGAACACCGGGGAGCTGTTTTTT	CASSGGGNTGELFF	TRBJ2-2	TRBD2	few	TRBV2
TGTGCCAGCAGCCCGCGCGGGGGCAGCTACAATGAGCAGTTCTTC	CASSPRGGSYNEQFF	TRBJ2-1	-	-	TRBV7-6
TGTGCCAGCAGCTTCAGACTAGCGGGCCCGATCACAGATACGCAGTATTTT	CASSFRLAGPITDTQYF	TRBJ2-3	TRBD2	-	TRBV5-5
TGTGCCAGCATACCATCAGCGGGAGGGGTCTACAATGAGCAGTTCTTC	CASIPSAGGVYNEQFF	TRBJ2-1	TRBD2	-	TRBV27
TGTGCCAGCTCACCACCCTCAGGGGGTCAGCCCCAGCATTTT	CASSPPSGGQPQHF	TRBJ1-5	TRBD1	-	TRBV18
TGTGCCAGCAGTTCCTTGGGGGAAGGGACTACTGAAGCTTTCTTT	CASSSLGEGTTEAFF	TRBJ1-1	-	once	TRBV6-5
TGTGCCAGCACCGGGGGACAGTTTAACACCGGGGAGCTGTTTTTT	CASTGGQFNTGELFF	TRBJ2-2	-	-	TRBV11-2
TGTGCCAGCAGCTTGTCCCGGGACACCACAACTAATGAAAAACTGTTTTTT	CASSLSRDTTTNEKLFF	TRBJ1-4	-	once	TRBV7-3
TGTGCCGGTGGGGCGGCCCATTTCACCAATCAGCCCCAGCATTTT	CAGGAAHFTNQPQHF	TRBJ1-5	-	few	TRBV28
TGCGCCAGCAGCCAAGATCCGACAGGGTGGGATAACAATCAGCCCCAGCATTTT	CASSQDPTGWDNNQPQHF	TRBJ1-5	TRBD1	-	TRBV4-1
TGCGCCAGCAGCCAAGATTCGGGGTTTGAAGCTTTCTTT	CASSQDSGFEAFF	TRBJ1-1	-	-	TRBV4-3
TGTGCCACTTCCCGGTCGACAGCTTCTCGAGAGACCCAGTACTTC	CATSRSTASRETQYF	TRBJ2-5	-	-	TRBV7-9
TGTGCCAGCAGTTACTCCACAGGGTTTGGTGAAAAACTGTTTTTT	CASSYSTGFGEKLFF	TRBJ1-4	-	-	TRBV6-5
TGTGCCAGCAGCTTGGGACAGGGATATGGCGAGCAGTACTTC	CASSLGQGYGEQYF	TRBJ2-7	TRBD1	-	TRBV5-4
TGTGCCAGCGGTCTCGCCGGTTCCTACAATGAGCAGTTCTTC	CASGLAGSYNEQFF	TRBJ2-1	-	-	TRBV28